This TCR beta chain was sequenced during a study of shared clonotypes between healthy human individuals. For every subset, genomic DNA was evenly distributed across several immunoSEQ plates. This table comes from immunoSEQ multiplex PCR, and its TCRdb copy is limited to in-frame clones, with some not included. The table has 2 million to 3 million clones, 93% seen once. About this clone itself: Its specificity is unknown.

Study findings and constraints: Against clonotypes common to all four donors, non-shared ones had lower generation probabilities. Generally, naive subsets (rather than memory subsets) showed larger estimated richness. In the sorted subsets, rarefaction showed sequencing was incomplete despite large depth.

Trimming took 11 bases from V and 5 from J, leaving 21 bases between them. CDR1 and CDR2 (germline): ENHRY, SYGVKD. CDR3 length equals 14 residues. The sequence came from a man between 18 and 35 years old in good health. Some clones in this sample may be carry-over from other donors' samples. Sample: naive CD4+ T cells from PBMCs. The sample's subset: CD45RA+ positively selected. V usage is TRBV10-3 and J usage is TRBJ1-1; TRBD1 might be the D (6 bases). This CDR3 is CASILGGAQTEAFF. CDR3 coding DNA: TGTGCCTCGATCCTAGGGGGGGCGCAGACTGAAGCTTTCTTT.